A single sample is the source of the 27 T cell receptor beta chains below, sequenced in a study of cytomegalovirus exposure and HLA in healthy donors. PCR used 60 Vbeta primers and 13 Jbeta primers. Assay: immunoSEQ multiplex PCR; the TCRdb copy retains only in-frame clones and omits some. This sample carries some 200,000 clones, roughly 9.5% of them seen once, and the ten largest clones take less than 1.5%. The sample was PBMCs. The receptor set was obtained from a woman between 25 and 40 years old in good health and CMV-seropositive.

This clone was counted between two and nine times. In DNA form, the CDR3 reads TGCGCCAGCAGTCGTCTGTCGGGACAGATCGACCTTCAAGAGACCCAGTACTTC. This translates into CASSRLSGQIDLQETQYF. V usage is TRBV5-1 and J usage is TRBJ2-5; 7 bases align to TRBD1. After removal of 5 bases from V and 2 bases from J, the junction contained 18 bases not matched to a gene. The CDR3 has 18 residues. Per germline, CDR1 SGHRS and CDR2 YFSETQ.

This chain joins TRBV2 and TRBJ2-3, with D possibly being TRBD2 (7 bases). Germline lookup yields CDR1 SNHLY and CDR2 FYNNEI. The V gene lost 5 bases and the J gene lost 2 bases, with 17 bases spanning the gap. The CDR3 totals 16 residues. In DNA form, the CDR3 reads TGTGCCAGCAGTCCCAGATCCGGGGGGCCCACAGATACGCAGTATTTT. Translated, it gives CASSPRSGGPTDTQYF.

Only a few counts were recorded for this clone. This chain joins TRBV5-1 and TRBJ2-5, with 8 positions matching TRBD1. The DNA end favors TRBJ2-7, so the J call may be wrong. The V gene's germline CDR1 is SGHRS and CDR2 YFSETQ. CDR3 length: 15 amino acids. CDR3 bases: TGCGCCAGCAGCTCAGAGGACAGGGAGATCGACGAGCAGTACTTC. It encodes CASSSEDREIDEQYF.

There are a few counts of this clone. The genes are TRBV27 and TRBJ1-2; 7 positions match TRBD1. Germline V gene sequence: CDR1 MNHEY, CDR2 SMNVEV (reference sequence). J gave up 2 bases and V 3 bases, and 6 bases lay outside the gene matches. The CDR3 is 15 residues long. The chain's CDR3 is CASSFTDRVNYGYTF. The CDR3 DNA is TGTGCCAGCAGTTTTACCGACAGGGTCAACTATGGCTACACCTTC.

J is TRBJ2-5 and V is TRBV4-2; 13 bases are shared with TRBD2. This CDR3 has 18 residues. V dropped 0 bases and J dropped 0; count of bases not matched to a gene: 4. From germline, CDR1 is LGHNA and CDR2 YNFKEQ. Here the CDR3 reads CASSQDRLAGGYQETQYF. DNA of the CDR3: TGTGCCAGCAGCCAAGATAGACTAGCGGGAGGTTACCAAGAGACCCAGTACTTC.

The table lists this clone with a few counts. The rearrangement joins TRBV11-2 to TRBJ2-7; TRBD2 is a possible D gene (5 bases). The CDR3 covers 14 residues. Germline CDR1 is SGHAT and CDR2 is FQNNGV. V was clipped by 6 bases and J by 3 bases, with 15 bases between them. CDR3 coding DNA: TGTGCCAGCAGTAACATAATCGGGATCTACGAGCAGTACTTC. This codes for CASSNIIGIYEQYF.

This clone was picked up a small number of times. The chain joins TRBV10-3 to TRBJ1-5; tentatively, D is TRBD1 (6 bases). The V end was cut by 6 bases, the J end by 2 bases, with 17 bases between. Germline CDR1 ENHRY, CDR2 SYGVKD. The CDR3 runs 16 residues. The DNA of the CDR3 is TGTGCCATCAGCCGAGGGGGGGACATAGGCAATCAGCCCCAGCATTTT. Translation gives CAISRGGDIGNQPQHF.

This clone was picked up a small number of times. The gene calls are TRBV5-1 and TRBJ2-1; possible D gene TRBD2, 6 bases. Germline V gene lookup returns CDR1 SGHRS and CDR2 YFSETQ. V dropped 0 bases and J dropped 5 bases, with 18 bases sitting between them. The CDR3 sequence is 17 residues long. The CDR3 coding sequence is TGCGCCAGCAGCTTGGGGTACGGAGGGGTTGAACACAATGAGCAGTTCTTC. The encoded protein is CASSLGYGGVEHNEQFF.

This clone has just a few counts. This chain uses TRBV2 with TRBJ1-1, with D possibly being TRBD1 (5 bases). The CDR3 has 14 amino acids. V was pared by 7 bases and J by 0 bases, with 12 bases between. Germline CDR1 is SNHLY and CDR2 is FYNNEI. This CDR3 reads CASKPGGVNTEAFF. As DNA, the CDR3 is TGTGCCAGCAAGCCGGGGGGAGTGAACACTGAAGCTTTCTTT.

This clone was seen a few times. The V call is TRBV10-3, the J call TRBJ2-3; 7 bases are a match to TRBD2. This CDR3 has 14 amino acids. Germline CDR1 ENHRY, CDR2 SYGVKD. J lost 3 bases, V lost 11 bases, and 11 bases had no gene match. The CDR3 loop reads CACSRGGGTDTQYF. CDR3 in DNA: TGTGCCTGTTCCCGTGGGGGGGGGACAGATACGCAGTATTTT.

The chain's CDR3 is CASSDRDRGDYGYTF. The CDR3 region has the DNA TGTGCCAGCAGCGACCGGGACAGGGGGGACTATGGCTACACCTTC. V usage is TRBV7-9 and J usage is TRBJ1-2; 11 positions match TRBD1. The CDR3 has 15 amino acids. Germline trimming cut 5 bases from V and 3 bases from J; bases unmatched to any gene: 5. Germline assignment: CDR1 SEHNR and CDR2 FQNEAQ (reference sequence).

This rearrangement joins TRBV30 to TRBJ1-2; TRBD1 agrees at 11 bases. Germline trimming cut 0 bases from V and 6 bases from J; bases unmatched to any gene: 9. The CDR3 has 16 residues. Germline V gives CDR1 GTSNPN, CDR2 SVGIG (reference sequence). The CDR3 DNA reads as TGTGCCTGGAGTGTGAAAAAGGGACAGGGGGATCATGGCTACACCTTC. Encoded protein: CAWSVKKGQGDHGYTF.

The chain recombines TRBV2 with TRBJ2-4; perhaps TRBD2 as D (6 bases). The ends were cut back, 7 bases at V and 0 bases at J, with 19 bases in the middle. The CDR3 consists of 17 residues. From germline, CDR1 is SNHLY and CDR2 FYNNEI. The CDR3 loop is CASILGGLQGAKNIQYF. The CDR3 DNA follows: TGTGCCAGCATCCTGGGAGGACTCCAAGGAGCCAAAAACATTCAGTACTTC. The full variable domain, completed using reference TRBV2 and TRBJ2-4, is EPEVTQTPSHQVTQMGQEVILRCVPISNHLYFYWYRQILGQKVEFLVSFYNNEISEKSEIFDDQFSVERPDGSNFTLKIRSTKLEDSAMYFCASILGGLQGAKNIQYFGAGTRLSVL.

The chain carries TRBV28 and TRBJ2-5, with 7 bases that match TRBD1. The CDR3 spans 16 residues. Germline V CDR1 and CDR2: MDHEN, SYDVKM. The J segment lost 4 bases and the V segment lost 2 bases, leaving 10 bases of the junction unmatched. The CDR3 loop reads CASSLLRQGSRETQYF. The CDR3 DNA reads TGTGCCAGCAGTTTACTGCGACAGGGTAGCCGAGAGACCCAGTACTTC.

The CDR3, as DNA: TGCGCCAGCAGCTTGGGAGGAGGGGGCGCGGTAAATCAGCCCCAGCATTTT. It codes for CASSLGGGGAVNQPQHF. V gene TRBV5-1 combines with J gene TRBJ1-5; 7 positions agree with TRBD1. From germline, CDR1 is SGHRS and CDR2 YFSETQ. Trimming took 0 bases from V and 4 from J; bases not matched to a gene: 10. The CDR3 is 17 amino acids.

The chain is built from TRBV6-7 and TRBJ2-3, with 9 bases that match TRBD1. TRBV6-7 is an ORF, with its function uncertain. The V gene end was trimmed by 5 bases and the J gene end by 5 bases; junction bases not matched to a gene: 20. This CDR3 has 19 residues. The CDR3 spells CASSENWRTGTGPRDTQYF. CDR3 nucleotide sequence: TGTGCCAGCAGTGAAAACTGGAGAACCGGGACAGGGCCCAGAGATACGCAGTATTTT.

Only a few counts were recorded for this clone. V usage is TRBV6-5 and J usage is TRBJ2-7; possibly TRBD2 for D (6 bases). The CDR3 is made up of 11 amino acids. V was cut by 10 bases and J by 5 bases, with 12 bases left in between. Germline CDR1 is MNHEY and CDR2 is SVGAGI. The CDR3 nucleotides read TGTGCCACTCACGGAGGGAACGAGCAGTACTTC. Amino acid sequence: CATHGGNEQYF.

This clone turned up a few times. The chain is built from TRBV12-5 and TRBJ2-2, with a possible D match to TRBD2 (6 bases). The V end was cut by 5 bases, the J end by 10 bases, with 17 bases between. This CDR3 spans 14 amino acids. Per germline, CDR1 LGHNT and CDR2 FRNRAP. The CDR3 DNA reads as TGTGCTAGTGGTAGCGGGTTCGGAGTGGAGGAGCTGTTTTTT. Protein sequence: CASGSGFGVEELFF. The full variable domain, its missing parts supplied by reference TRBV12-5 and TRBJ2-2, is DARVTQTPRHKVTEMGQEVTMRCQPILGHNTVFWYRQTMMQGLELLAYFRNRAPLDDSGMPKDRFSAEMPDATLATLKIQPSEPRDSAVYFCASGSGFGVEELFFGEGSRLTVL.

This clone has more than one count but fewer than ten. The genes are TRBV30 and TRBJ1-2, with D possibly being TRBD1 (6 bases). The CDR3 consists of 11 residues. Germline loops: CDR1 GTSNPN, CDR2 SVGIG (reference sequence). V was shortened by 4 bases and J by 7 bases, with 10 bases between the two germline ends. Here the CDR3 reads CAWNRDGGYTF. CDR3 coding DNA: TGTGCCTGGAACAGGGACGGTGGCTACACCTTC.

The rearrangement uses TRBV5-5 and TRBJ1-2; weak D call: TRBD1 (6 bases). The CDR3 length is 15 residues. V lost 4 bases, J lost 4 bases, and 17 bases lay in between. Germline V gene sequence: CDR1 SGHKS, CDR2 YYEKEE (reference sequence). The CDR3 is CASSERTATSYGYTF. CDR3 sequence (DNA): TGTGCCAGCAGCGAACGGACAGCTACTAGCTATGGCTACACCTTC.

The V and J genes are TRBV27 and TRBJ1-5; 7 nucleotides align to TRBD1. Unmatched junction bases numbered 11, after V lost 8 bases and J lost 4 bases. This CDR3 has 15 amino acids. Germline values: CDR1 MNHEY, CDR2 SMNVEV (reference sequence). CDR3 nucleotide sequence: TGTGCCAGCCGTAATTCCGGGACAGCTAATCAGCCCCAGCATTTT. Translation: CASRNSGTANQPQHF.

This clone was picked up a small number of times. CDR3 nucleotide sequence: TGTGCCAGCAGCCGTAAGATCCTAGCGTACGAGTCCTACGAGCAGTACTTC. This encodes CASSRKILAYESYEQYF. The gene calls are TRBV7-8 and TRBJ2-7, with D tentatively TRBD2 (6 bases). The CDR3 is 17 amino acids. Trimming took off 5 bases at V and 1 base at J, with 21 bases between the two ends. Germline values: CDR1 SGHVS, CDR2 FQNEAQ. The full variable domain, in which reference TRBV7-8 and TRBJ2-7 provide the parts outside the CDR3, is GAGVSQSPRYKVAKRGQDVALRCDPISGHVSLFWYQQALGQGPEFLTYFQNEAQLDKSGLPSDRFFAERPEGSVSTLKIQRTQQEDSAVYLCASSRKILAYESYEQYFGPGTRLTVT.

The chain joins TRBV7-9 to TRBJ2-1; TRBD1 aligns across 12 bases. Germline V gene sequence: CDR1 SEHNR, CDR2 FQNEAQ (reference sequence). The V and J ends lost 2 bases and 2 bases, in that order; junction bases with no gene match: 10. This CDR3 comprises 19 residues. In DNA form, the CDR3 reads TGTGCCAGCAGCTTACCCGGGACAGGGGGCCCTTTAGCCTACAATGAGCAGTTCTTC. It yields the protein CASSLPGTGGPLAYNEQFF. The full variable domain, with the rest looked up from reference TRBV7-9 and TRBJ2-1, is DTGVSQNPRHKITKRGQNVTFRCDPISEHNRLYWYRQTLGQGPEFLTYFQNEAQLEKSRLLSDRFSAERPKGSFSTLEIQRTEQGDSAMYLCASSLPGTGGPLAYNEQFFGPGTRLTVL.

This rearrangement joins TRBV6-5 to TRBJ1-1; 7 positions agree with TRBD1. The V gene's germline CDR1 is MNHEY and CDR2 SVGAGI. The CDR3 is 12 amino acids. The trim removed 8 bases at V and 8 bases at J, leaving 8 bases unmatched. CDR3 residues: CASHRGTVEAFF. The DNA for the CDR3 is TGTGCCAGCCATAGAGGGACAGTCGAAGCTTTCTTT.

This clone was detected only a few times. The chain carries TRBV14 and TRBJ2-7, with 10 positions matching TRBD1. The CDR3 loop spans 16 amino acids. V shed 6 bases and J 1 base; nucleotides not matched to a gene: 9. The germline gives CDR1 SGHDN, CDR2 FVKESK. The CDR3 sequence is CASSRTGTGVSYEQYF. The CDR3 nucleotides are TGTGCCAGCAGTCGCACCGGGACAGGGGTGTCCTACGAGCAGTACTTC.

The chain uses TRBV7-8 and TRBJ1-3, with no clear D. CDR3 length: 15 residues. The V end was cut by 5 bases, the J end by 6 bases, with 17 bases between. CDR1 and CDR2 (germline): SGHVS, FQNEAQ. The CDR3 bases are TGTGCCAGCAGCGGTGACGGGATGTTCCTAAACACCATATATTTT. Residues: CASSGDGMFLNTIYF.

This clone was seen a few times. The chain couples TRBV19 to TRBJ1-2; D is unclear. The V gene lost 2 bases and the J gene lost 4 bases, with 11 bases spanning the gap. In germline, CDR1 is LNHDA, CDR2 SQIVND (reference sequence). The CDR3 spans 14 residues. CDR3 coding DNA: TGTGCCAGTAGTATACGAAGTATCGGCTATGGCTACACCTTC. As protein: CASSIRSIGYGYTF.